A single sample gave rise to the 7 T cell receptor beta chains below, sequenced in a study of molecular identifiers for immune sequencing clone quantification. TCRdb reprocessed the PCR reads with MiXCR, giving one entry per CDR3 protein. The table includes roughly 40,000 distinct CDR3 sequences, under 20% detected once. The sequencing sample was made of naive CD8+ T cells from blood, with Jurkat cell RNA spiked in. Subset in this sample: FACS-sorted CD8+CD4-CCR7+CD45RA+ naive T cells. The source of these receptors is a human donor in good health. Some libraries in this study had Jurkat cell RNA spiked in.

This clonotype was picked up many times. The chain couples TRBV4-2 to TRBJ1-2; TRBD1 is a possible D gene (5 bases). Germline V lookup: CDR1 LGHNA, CDR2 YNFKEQ. The CDR3 spans 13 residues. Trimming shortened V by 4 bases and J by 7 bases, and 13 bases separated the two germline ends. The CDR3 sequence: CASSPQVGAGYTF. The CDR3 region has the DNA TGTGCCAGCAGCCCACAGGTCGGGGCTGGCTACACCTTC.

Ten or more counts support this clonotype. The chain combines TRBV27 with TRBJ2-7, with 9 bases aligning to TRBD1. The length of the CDR3 is 13 residues. With V trimmed by 6 bases and J by 6 bases, 6 bases remained unmatched. The germline gives CDR1 MNHEY, CDR2 SMNVEV (reference sequence). The CDR3 DNA follows: TGTGCCAGCAGCCCCGGGACAGGGAGCGAGCAGTACTTC. Amino acid sequence: CASSPGTGSEQYF.

Many counts were recorded for this clonotype. The chain uses TRBV4-2 and TRBJ2-3; 12 nucleotides agree with TRBD2. V dropped 0 bases and J dropped 2; count of bases not matched to a gene: 6. The CDR3 length is 18 residues. Germline lookup yields CDR1 LGHNA and CDR2 YNFKEQ. CDR3 loop: CASSQEPTSGSLTDTQYF. DNA for the CDR3: TGTGCCAGCAGCCAAGAACCGACTAGCGGGAGCCTCACAGATACGCAGTATTTT.

As regards this clonotype: A read error may explain this, as a much larger clone is one base away. Here the CDR3 reads CSVEDSGTSSYERYF. DNA for the CDR3: TGCAGCGTTGAAGACTCCGGGACTAGCTCCTACGAGCGGTACTTC. V is TRBV29-1 and J is TRBJ2-7, with 9 bases matching TRBD2. Germline V CDR1 and CDR2: SQVTM, ANQGSEA. This CDR3 contains 15 residues.

The chain couples TRBV5-1 to TRBJ2-7, with D hard to call. Germline-derived CDR1 and CDR2 are SGHRS and YFSETQ. The CDR3 runs to 12 residues. V lost 4 bases to trimming and J lost 5 bases, with 10 bases between them. CDR3 protein: CASSPKADEQYF. CDR3 in DNA: TGCGCCAGCAGCCCGAAGGCAGACGAGCAGTACTTC.

This chain uses TRBV7-8 with TRBJ2-7; D is perhaps TRBD1 or TRBD2 (7 bases each). The CDR3 length is 14 residues. Germline lookup yields CDR1 SGHVS and CDR2 FQNEAQ. The V and J ends lost 1 base and 6 bases respectively, with 13 bases between them. CDR3 sequence reads: CASSLEGGGFEQYF. As DNA, the CDR3 is TGTGCCAGCAGCTTAGAGGGAGGGGGCTTCGAGCAGTACTTC.

V gene TRBV3-1 combines with J gene TRBJ2-5, with a tentative D call TRBD2 (7 bases). The ends were cut back, 3 bases at V and 9 bases at J, with 23 bases in the middle. Germline-derived CDR1 and CDR2 are LGHDT and YNNKEL (reference sequence). This CDR3 is built from 16 residues. The CDR3 bases are TGTGCCAGCAGCCATCCCGTGGGGGGGCTGGCGAAGTCCCAGTACTTC. Amino acids: CASSHPVGGLAKSQYF.